Included here is one T cell receptor beta chain sequence, with context. The antigen remains undetermined. PCR primers comprised 60 Vbeta and 13 Jbeta primers. Measured with immunoSEQ multiplex PCR; TCRdb has only the in-frame clones, and not every one. The sample carries approximately 160,000 clones, roughly two thirds recorded once. This record comes from a study of cytomegalovirus exposure and HLA in healthy donors. The study's findings and limits: On later analysis, the bulk of CMV-associated TCR beta chains appeared to be HLA-restricted.

This TCR came from a woman younger than 30 in good health and CMV-seropositive. The sequencing input was PBMCs.

CDR3 loop: CASSQQGLSLYNEQFF. In nucleotides, the CDR3 is TGTGCCAGCAGCCAACAAGGACTCTCCCTCTACAATGAGCAGTTCTTC. The chain is built from TRBV4-2 and TRBJ2-1, with D possibly being TRBD2 (5 bases). V gave up 2 bases and J gave up 3 bases, with 14 bases separating them. The germline CDR1 and CDR2 sequences are LGHNA and YNFKEQ. The CDR3 runs to 16 residues.